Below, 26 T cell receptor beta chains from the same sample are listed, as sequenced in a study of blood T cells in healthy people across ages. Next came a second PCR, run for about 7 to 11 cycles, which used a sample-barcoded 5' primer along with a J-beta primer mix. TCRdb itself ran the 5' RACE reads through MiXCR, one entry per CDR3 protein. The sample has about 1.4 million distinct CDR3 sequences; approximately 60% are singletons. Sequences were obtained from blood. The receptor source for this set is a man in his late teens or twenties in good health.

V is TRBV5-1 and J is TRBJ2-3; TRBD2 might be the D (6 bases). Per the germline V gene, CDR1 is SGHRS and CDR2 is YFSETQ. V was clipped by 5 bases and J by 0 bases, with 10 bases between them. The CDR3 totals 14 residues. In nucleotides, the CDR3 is TGCGCCAGCAGGACCGGGACTAGCACAGATACGCAGTATTTT. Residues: CASRTGTSTDTQYF.

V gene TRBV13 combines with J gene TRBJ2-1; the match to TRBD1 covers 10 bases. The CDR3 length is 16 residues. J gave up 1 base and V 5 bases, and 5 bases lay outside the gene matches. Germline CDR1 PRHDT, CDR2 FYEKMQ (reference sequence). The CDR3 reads CASSRLGQGSYNEQFF. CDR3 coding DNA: TGTGCCAGCAGCCGATTGGGACAGGGGTCCTACAATGAGCAGTTCTTC.

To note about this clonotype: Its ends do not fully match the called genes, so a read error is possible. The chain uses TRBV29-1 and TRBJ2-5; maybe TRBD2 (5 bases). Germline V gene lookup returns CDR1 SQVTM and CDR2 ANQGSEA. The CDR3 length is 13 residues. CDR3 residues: CSARGSNQKTQYF. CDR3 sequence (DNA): TGCAGCGCCCGAGGGAGTAACCAAAAGACCCAGTACTTC.

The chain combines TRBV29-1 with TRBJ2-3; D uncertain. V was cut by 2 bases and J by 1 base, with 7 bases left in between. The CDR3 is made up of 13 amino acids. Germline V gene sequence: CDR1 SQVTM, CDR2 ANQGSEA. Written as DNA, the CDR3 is TGCAGCGTTGAATGGCGCGGCACAGATACGCAGTATTTT. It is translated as CSVEWRGTDTQYF.

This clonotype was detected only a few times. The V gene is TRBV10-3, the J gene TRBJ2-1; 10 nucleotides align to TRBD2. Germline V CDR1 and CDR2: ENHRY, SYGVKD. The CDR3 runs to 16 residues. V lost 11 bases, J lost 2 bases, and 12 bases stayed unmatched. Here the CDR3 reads CAFSSGSVVAYNEQFF. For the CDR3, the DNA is TGTGCCTTCTCTAGCGGGAGTGTCGTCGCCTACAATGAGCAGTTCTTC.

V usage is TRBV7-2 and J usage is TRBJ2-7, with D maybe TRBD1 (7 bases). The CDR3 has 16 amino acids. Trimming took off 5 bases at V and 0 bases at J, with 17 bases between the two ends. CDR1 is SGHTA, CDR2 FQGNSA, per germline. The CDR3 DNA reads TGTGCCAGCAGCGGACAGGAGGGGTCACGCTCCTACGAGCAGTACTTC. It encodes CASSGQEGSRSYEQYF.

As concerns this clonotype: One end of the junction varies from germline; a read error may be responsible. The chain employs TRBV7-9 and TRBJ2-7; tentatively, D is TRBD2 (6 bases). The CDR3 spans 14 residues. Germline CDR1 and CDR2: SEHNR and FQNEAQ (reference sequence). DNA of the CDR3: TGTGTCAGCAGCTTAGCGGTCGGGGCATACGAGCAGTACTTC. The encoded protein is CVSSLAVGAYEQYF.

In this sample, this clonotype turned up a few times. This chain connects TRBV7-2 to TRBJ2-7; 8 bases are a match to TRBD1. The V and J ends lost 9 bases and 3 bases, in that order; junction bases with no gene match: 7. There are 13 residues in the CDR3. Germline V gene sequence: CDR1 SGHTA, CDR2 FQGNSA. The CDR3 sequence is CASSRGLFYEQYF. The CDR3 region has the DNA TGTGCCAGTAGCAGGGGGCTCTTCTACGAGCAGTACTTC.

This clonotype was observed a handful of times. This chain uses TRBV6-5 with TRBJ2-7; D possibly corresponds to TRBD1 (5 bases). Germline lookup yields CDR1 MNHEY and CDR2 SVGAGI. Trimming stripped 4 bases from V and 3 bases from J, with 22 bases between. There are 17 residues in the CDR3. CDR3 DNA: TGTGCCAGCAGTTCTTCCTACGACAGCGACCGCCTCTACGAGCAGTACTTC. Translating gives CASSSSYDSDRLYEQYF.

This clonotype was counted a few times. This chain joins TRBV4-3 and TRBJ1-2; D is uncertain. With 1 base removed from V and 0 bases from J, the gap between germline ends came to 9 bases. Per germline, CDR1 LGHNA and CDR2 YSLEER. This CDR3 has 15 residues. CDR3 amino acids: CASSQGSGANYGYTF. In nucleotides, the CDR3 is TGCGCCAGCAGCCAAGGATCTGGAGCTAACTATGGCTACACCTTC.

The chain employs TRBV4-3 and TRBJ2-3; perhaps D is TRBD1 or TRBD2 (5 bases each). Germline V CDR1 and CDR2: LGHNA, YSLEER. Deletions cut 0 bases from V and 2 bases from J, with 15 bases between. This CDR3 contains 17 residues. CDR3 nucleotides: TGCGCCAGCAGCCAAGAGTTGGCAGGGACCGTCACAGATACGCAGTATTTT. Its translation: CASSQELAGTVTDTQYF.

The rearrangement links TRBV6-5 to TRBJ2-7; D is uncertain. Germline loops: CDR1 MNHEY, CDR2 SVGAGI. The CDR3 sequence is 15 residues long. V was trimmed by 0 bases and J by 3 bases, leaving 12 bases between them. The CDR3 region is CASSYSGRPSYEQYF. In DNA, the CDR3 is TGTGCCAGCAGTTACTCGGGCAGACCCAGCTACGAGCAGTACTTC.

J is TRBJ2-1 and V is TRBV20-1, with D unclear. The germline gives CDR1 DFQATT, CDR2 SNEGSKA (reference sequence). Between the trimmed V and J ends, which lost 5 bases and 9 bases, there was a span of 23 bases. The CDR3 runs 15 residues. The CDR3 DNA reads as TGCAGTGCTGTCAGACCAGACCGGATTGTCGGTGAGCAGTTCTTC. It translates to CSAVRPDRIVGEQFF.

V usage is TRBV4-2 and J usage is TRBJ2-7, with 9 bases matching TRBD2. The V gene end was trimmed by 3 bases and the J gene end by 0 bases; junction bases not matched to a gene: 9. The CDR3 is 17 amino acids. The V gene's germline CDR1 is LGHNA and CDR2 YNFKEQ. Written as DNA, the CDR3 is TGTGCCAGCAGCCAGGGTCCTGATAGCGGGGGCTCCTACGAGCAGTACTTC. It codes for CASSQGPDSGGSYEQYF.

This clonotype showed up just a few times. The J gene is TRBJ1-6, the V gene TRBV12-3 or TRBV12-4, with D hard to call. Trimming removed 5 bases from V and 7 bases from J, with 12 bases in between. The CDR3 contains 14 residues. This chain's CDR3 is CASSRTIGNSPLHF. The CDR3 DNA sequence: TGTGCCAGCAGTCGGACGATAGGAAATTCACCCCTCCACTTT.

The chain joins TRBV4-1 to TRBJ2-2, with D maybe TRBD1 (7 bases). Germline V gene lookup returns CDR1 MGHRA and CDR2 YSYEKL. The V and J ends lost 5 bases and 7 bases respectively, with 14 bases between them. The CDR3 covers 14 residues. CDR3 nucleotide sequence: TGCGCCAGCAGCTTGCAGGGGGGTAACGGGGAGCTGTTTTTT. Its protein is CASSLQGGNGELFF.

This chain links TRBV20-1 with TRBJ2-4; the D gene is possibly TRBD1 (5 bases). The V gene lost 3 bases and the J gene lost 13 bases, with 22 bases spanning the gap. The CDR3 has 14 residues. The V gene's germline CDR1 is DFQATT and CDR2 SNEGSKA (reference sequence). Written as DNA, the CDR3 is TGCAGTGCTAGTACGGTTTCAGGGATCGGTGAGCAGTACTTC. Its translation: CSASTVSGIGEQYF.

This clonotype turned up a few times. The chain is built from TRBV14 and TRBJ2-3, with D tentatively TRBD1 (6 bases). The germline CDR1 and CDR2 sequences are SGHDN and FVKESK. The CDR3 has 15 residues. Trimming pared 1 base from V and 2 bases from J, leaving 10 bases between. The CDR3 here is CASSQVGQPTDTQYF. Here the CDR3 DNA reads TGTGCCAGCAGCCAAGTTGGACAGCCCACAGATACGCAGTATTTT.

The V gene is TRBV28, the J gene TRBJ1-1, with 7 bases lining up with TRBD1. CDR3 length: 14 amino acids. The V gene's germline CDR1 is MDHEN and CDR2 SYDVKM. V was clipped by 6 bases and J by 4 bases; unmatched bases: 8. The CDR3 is CASRPQGSGTEAFF. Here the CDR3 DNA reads TGTGCCAGCAGACCACAGGGGAGCGGCACTGAAGCTTTCTTT.

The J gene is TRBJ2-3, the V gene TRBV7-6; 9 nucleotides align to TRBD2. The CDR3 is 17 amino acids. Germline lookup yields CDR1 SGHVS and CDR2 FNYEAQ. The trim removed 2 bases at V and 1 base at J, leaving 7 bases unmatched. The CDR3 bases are TGTGCCAGCAGCTTATCGTCTAGCGGGGTGGGCACAGATACGCAGTATTTT. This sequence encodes CASSLSSSGVGTDTQYF. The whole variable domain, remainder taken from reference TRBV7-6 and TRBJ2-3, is GAGVSQSPRYKVTKRGQDVALRCDPISGHVSLYWYRQALGQGPEFLTYFNYEAQQDKSGLPNDRFSAERPEGSISTLTIQRTEQRDSAMYRCASSLSSSGVGTDTQYFGPGTRLTVL.

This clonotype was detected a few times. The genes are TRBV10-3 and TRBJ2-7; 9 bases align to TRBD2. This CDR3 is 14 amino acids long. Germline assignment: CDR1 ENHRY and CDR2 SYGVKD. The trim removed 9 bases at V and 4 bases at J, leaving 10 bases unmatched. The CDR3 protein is CAIKSLAGSYEQYF. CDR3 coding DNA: TGTGCCATAAAATCTCTAGCGGGAAGTTACGAGCAGTACTTC.

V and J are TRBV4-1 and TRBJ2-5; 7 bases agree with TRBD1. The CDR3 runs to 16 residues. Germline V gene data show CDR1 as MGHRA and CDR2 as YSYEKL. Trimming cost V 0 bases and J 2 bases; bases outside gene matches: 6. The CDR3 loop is CASSQDRDRGQETQYF. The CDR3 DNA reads TGCGCCAGCAGCCAAGACCGGGACAGAGGTCAAGAGACCCAGTACTTC.

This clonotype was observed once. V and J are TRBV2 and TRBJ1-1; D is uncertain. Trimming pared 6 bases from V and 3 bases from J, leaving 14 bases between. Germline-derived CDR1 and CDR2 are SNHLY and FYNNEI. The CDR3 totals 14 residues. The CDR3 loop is CASSATETDTEAFF. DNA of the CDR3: TGTGCCAGCAGCGCGACCGAAACGGACACTGAAGCTTTCTTT.

The CDR3 sequence: CASSWGTSGTGELFF. In DNA, the CDR3 is TGTGCCAGCAGTTGGGGGACTAGTGGCACCGGGGAGCTGTTTTTT. The rearrangement links TRBV12-3 or TRBV12-4 to TRBJ2-2, with 8 bases identical to TRBD2. The CDR3 is 15 residues long. The J segment lost 4 bases and the V segment lost 4 bases, leaving 5 bases of the junction unmatched.

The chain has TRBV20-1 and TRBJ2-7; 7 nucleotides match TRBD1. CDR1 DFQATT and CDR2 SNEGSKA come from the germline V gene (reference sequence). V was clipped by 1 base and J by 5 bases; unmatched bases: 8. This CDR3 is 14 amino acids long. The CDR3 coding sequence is TGCAGTGCTAGAGTTGCGACAGGGTTCGACGAGCAGTACTTC. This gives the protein CSARVATGFDEQYF.

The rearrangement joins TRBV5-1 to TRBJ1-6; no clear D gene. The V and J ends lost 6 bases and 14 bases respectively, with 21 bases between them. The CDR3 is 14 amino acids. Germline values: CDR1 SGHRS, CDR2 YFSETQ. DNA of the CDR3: TGCGCCAGCAAAGATGGCGACGGCAGGCTATCCCTCCACTTT. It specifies CASKDGDGRLSLHF.